Below, 21 T cell receptor beta chains from the same sample are listed, as sequenced in a study of T cells after posttransplantation cyclophosphamide. Data came from immunoSEQ multiplex PCR; TCRdb stores just in-frame clones and leaves some out. Found here are about 34,000 clones, no singletons; the ten largest cover 6% to 8.5%. Material for sequencing was PBMCs. The source of these receptors is a woman in her 50s in good health and a related stem cell transplant donor.

This clone showed up many times. The CDR3 is CASSWGPSGYTF. The DNA for the CDR3 is TGTGCCAGTAGTTGGGGGCCCAGCGGCTACACCTTC. J is TRBJ1-2 and V is TRBV19, with D perhaps TRBD1 (6 bases). The germline V and J ends were trimmed by 5 bases and 8 bases, with 12 bases remaining between them. The length of the CDR3 is 12 residues. Per germline, CDR1 LNHDA and CDR2 SQIVND (reference sequence).

This clone was seen repeatedly, ten times or more. The genes are TRBV6-5 and TRBJ1-1, with 7 bases aligning to TRBD1. Trimming took 5 bases from V and 1 from J; bases not matched to a gene: 7. Germline V gene data show CDR1 as MNHEY and CDR2 as SVGAGI. This CDR3 is built from 15 residues. The CDR3 DNA is TGTGCCAGCAGTAGGGGGCTTGGTACGAACACTGAAGCTTTCTTT. This encodes CASSRGLGTNTEAFF.

This clone was detected many times. Relative to the germline gene, one junction end is altered; a read error may explain this. The gene calls are TRBV7-6 and TRBJ2-7; a possible D gene is TRBD2 (5 bases). Germline assignment: CDR1 SGHVS and CDR2 FNYEAQ. CDR3 length: 14 amino acids. The CDR3 DNA is TGTGCCAGCAGCCTAGCCCATACAACCTACGAGCAGTACTTC. Its protein is CASSLAHTTYEQYF.

The V call is TRBV20-1, the J call TRBJ1-5, with a tentative D call TRBD1 (5 bases). CDR1 DFQATT and CDR2 SNEGSKA come from the germline V gene (reference sequence). CDR3 length: 11 amino acids. V was cut by 6 bases and J by 3 bases, with 6 bases left in between. CDR3 nucleotides: TGCAGTGCAGGGGTCAATCAGCCCCAGCATTTT. It translates to CSAGVNQPQHF.

This clone was observed at least ten times. J is TRBJ2-7 and V is TRBV27, with D tentatively TRBD1 (6 bases). V was cut by 6 bases and J by 2 bases, with 17 bases left in between. The germline CDR1 and CDR2 sequences are MNHEY and SMNVEV (reference sequence). This CDR3 spans 15 amino acids. The CDR3 DNA reads TGTGCCAGCAGGGGCCTACAGGGAATTACCTACGAGCAGTACTTC. Translated, it gives CASRGLQGITYEQYF.

This clone was seen only a few times. The rearrangement links TRBV9 to TRBJ2-2; D is undetermined. The CDR3 extends over 16 amino acids. Germline CDR1 SGDLS, CDR2 YYNGEE. The germline V and J ends were trimmed by 1 base and 1 base, with 11 bases remaining between them. CDR3 residues: CASSVLNSLNTGELFF. CDR3 sequence (DNA): TGTGCCAGCAGCGTACTTAACAGCCTGAACACCGGGGAGCTGTTTTTT. The whole variable domain, filled in from reference TRBV9 and TRBJ2-2, reads DSGVTQTPKHLITATGQRVTLRCSPRSGDLSVYWYQQSLDQGLQFLIQYYNGEERAKGNILERFSAQQFPDLHSELNLSSLELGDSALYFCASSVLNSLNTGELFFGEGSRLTVL.

This clone was seen repeatedly, ten times or more. The genes are TRBV7-9 and TRBJ2-7, with D tentatively TRBD2 (6 bases). Looked up from germline, CDR1 is SEHNR and CDR2 is FQNEAQ (reference sequence). The CDR3 contains 13 residues. The V and J ends lost 11 bases and 6 bases respectively, with 20 bases between them. In DNA, the CDR3 is TGTGCCTGGAGCCTAGCTAACGGGGGCGAGCAGTACTTC. The encoded protein is CAWSLANGGEQYF.

This clone occurred many times. The rearrangement links TRBV4-2 to TRBJ1-3; D is unclear. The CDR3 is made up of 14 amino acids. Germline CDR1 is LGHNA and CDR2 is YNFKEQ. V was cut by 0 bases and J by 0 bases, with 3 bases left in between. The CDR3 sequence is CASSQDSSGNTIYF. CDR3 in DNA: TGTGCCAGCAGCCAAGACAGCTCTGGAAACACCATATATTTT.

This clone was picked up a small number of times. J is TRBJ1-1 and V is TRBV29-1, with D unclear. The CDR3 consists of 11 residues. Looked up from germline, CDR1 is SQVTM and CDR2 is ANQGSEA. V lost 5 bases and J 7 bases, leaving 11 bases between the germline ends. CDR3 protein: CSVPVQGEAFF. As DNA, the CDR3 is TGCAGCGTTCCCGTACAAGGTGAAGCTTTCTTT.

There are many counts of this clone. The chain carries TRBV2 and TRBJ2-7; 8 bases map to TRBD2. V shed 7 bases, J shed 6 bases, and the junction held 17 bases outside the gene matches. The CDR3 has 16 residues. From germline, CDR1 is SNHLY and CDR2 FYNNEI. CDR3 in amino acids: CASIAALAASRGEQYF. The CDR3 DNA reads as TGTGCCAGCATCGCAGCACTAGCGGCCTCCAGAGGCGAGCAGTACTTC.

This clone occurred many times. J is TRBJ1-1 and V is TRBV5-4, with 10 bases lining up with TRBD1. CDR3 length equals 14 residues. The germline V gene has CDR1 SGHNT and CDR2 YYREEE (reference sequence). With V trimmed by 4 bases and J by 5 bases, 5 bases remained unmatched. CDR3 residues: CASSGQGVWTEAFF. In DNA, the CDR3 is TGTGCCAGCAGCGGACAGGGGGTTTGGACTGAAGCTTTCTTT. The complete variable domain, with remaining parts taken from reference TRBV5-4 and TRBJ1-1, reads ETGVTQSPTHLIKTRGQQVTLRCSSQSGHNTVSWYQQALGQGPQFIFQYYREEENGRGNFPPRFSGLQFPNYSSELNVNALELDDSALYLCASSGQGVWTEAFFGQGTRLTVV.

This clone was found many times. The rearrangement uses TRBV7-3 and TRBJ2-5; unclear D gene. Trimming removed 2 bases from V and 2 bases from J, with 6 bases in between. The CDR3 runs to 13 residues. Germline V CDR1 and CDR2: SGHTA, FQGTGA. The CDR3 nucleotides are TGTGCCAGCAGCTTAGTCCAGCAAGAGACCCAGTACTTC. This codes for CASSLVQQETQYF. The full variable domain, completed using reference TRBV7-3 and TRBJ2-5, is GAGVSQTPSNKVTEKGKYVELRCDPISGHTALYWYRQSLGQGPEFLIYFQGTGAADDSGLPNDRFFAVRPEGSVSTLKIQRTERGDSAVYLCASSLVQQETQYFGPGTRLLVL.

This clone has a count of ten or more. The gene calls are TRBV11-3 and TRBJ1-3; D is undetermined. CDR3 length: 15 residues. Germline CDR1 reads SGHNT; CDR2 reads YENEEA. Trimming cost V 5 bases and J 0 bases, with 11 bases left between them. In DNA, the CDR3 is TGTGCCAGCAGCATCAGATCTGGCTCTGGAAACACCATATATTTT. Translation: CASSIRSGSGNTIYF. The complete variable domain, with remaining parts taken from reference TRBV11-3 and TRBJ1-3, reads EAGVVQSPRYKIIEKKQPVAFWCNPISGHNTLYWYLQNLGQGPELLIRYENEEAVDDSQLPKDRFSAERLKGVDSTLKIQPAELGDSAVYLCASSIRSGSGNTIYFGEGSWLTVV.

This clone was counted many times. The rearrangement uses TRBV5-1 and TRBJ2-1; TRBD2 aligns across 10 bases. V lost 4 bases and J lost 7; bases outside the gene matches: 8. The CDR3 is 15 residues long. CDR1 is SGHRS and CDR2 is YFSETQ in the germline V gene. In nucleotides, the CDR3 is TGCGCCAGCAGCCCTCTAGCGGGAGTGGAAAATGAGCAGTTCTTC. Translating it yields CASSPLAGVENEQFF.

Many counts were recorded for this clone. The gene calls are TRBV28 and TRBJ1-1; D gene unclear. The CDR3 totals 13 residues. From germline, CDR1 is MDHEN and CDR2 SYDVKM. V shed 2 bases and J shed 7 bases, with 11 bases lying between them. This CDR3 reads CASSLRGFGEAFF. CDR3 DNA sequence: TGTGCCAGCAGTTTACGAGGGTTCGGTGAAGCTTTCTTT.

This clone was found many times. The chain has TRBV18 and TRBJ2-7; 8 positions agree with TRBD1. The trim removed 3 bases at V and 2 bases at J, leaving 6 bases unmatched. CDR1 is KGHSH and CDR2 is LQKENI in the germline V gene. The CDR3 runs 15 residues. The CDR3 loop reads CASSPRQGSPYEQYF. The CDR3, as DNA: TGTGCCAGCTCACCCCGACAGGGGAGCCCCTACGAGCAGTACTTC.

Many counts were recorded for this clone. The gene calls are TRBV7-6 and TRBJ1-2, with TRBD1 matching 9 bases. V trimming: 3 bases; J trimming: 9 bases; junction bases outside the gene matches: 14. The germline CDR1 and CDR2 sequences are SGHVS and FNYEAQ. CDR3 size: 16 residues. The CDR3 nucleotides are TGTGCCAGCAGCTTTACGTTCTCAACAGGGGGCGATAGCTACACCTTC. It yields the protein CASSFTFSTGGDSYTF.

V gene TRBV7-3 combines with J gene TRBJ2-2; TRBD2 might be the D (5 bases). Germline lookup yields CDR1 SGHTA and CDR2 FQGTGA. This CDR3 region has 15 residues. V lost 2 bases and J lost 0, with 7 bases in between. This chain's CDR3 is CASSLLAANTGELFF. Here the CDR3 DNA reads TGTGCCAGCAGCTTACTAGCCGCGAACACCGGGGAGCTGTTTTTT.

This clone has ten or more counts. This chain connects TRBV11-3 to TRBJ1-1; 11 bases map to TRBD1. Germline CDR1 reads SGHNT; CDR2 reads YENEEA. CDR3 length: 15 amino acids. The V gene end was trimmed by 5 bases and the J gene end by 3 bases; junction bases not matched to a gene: 5. The CDR3 reads CASSPQDRGHTEAFF. The CDR3 DNA is TGTGCCAGCAGCCCACAGGACAGGGGGCACACTGAAGCTTTCTTT.

Many counts were recorded for this clone. The chain carries TRBV5-1 and TRBJ2-2, with 8 bases aligning to TRBD2. This CDR3 spans 15 amino acids. Germline CDR1 is SGHRS and CDR2 is YFSETQ. The V segment lost 5 bases and the J segment 3 bases; nucleotides outside the gene matches: 6. The CDR3 DNA reads TGCGCCAGCAGGGCGGGGGGCAGCTACACCGGGGAGCTGTTTTTT. Translated, it gives CASRAGGSYTGELFF.

The rearrangement joins TRBV27 to TRBJ1-5, with D tentatively TRBD1 (6 bases). Germline V gene data show CDR1 as MNHEY and CDR2 as SMNVEV (reference sequence). The CDR3 length is 15 residues. The V gene lost 6 bases and the J gene lost 5 bases, with 17 bases spanning the gap. As DNA, the CDR3 is TGTGCCAGCAGCCGCCAGCAGGGGCGCTATCAGCCCCAGCATTTT. It translates to CASSRQQGRYQPQHF.